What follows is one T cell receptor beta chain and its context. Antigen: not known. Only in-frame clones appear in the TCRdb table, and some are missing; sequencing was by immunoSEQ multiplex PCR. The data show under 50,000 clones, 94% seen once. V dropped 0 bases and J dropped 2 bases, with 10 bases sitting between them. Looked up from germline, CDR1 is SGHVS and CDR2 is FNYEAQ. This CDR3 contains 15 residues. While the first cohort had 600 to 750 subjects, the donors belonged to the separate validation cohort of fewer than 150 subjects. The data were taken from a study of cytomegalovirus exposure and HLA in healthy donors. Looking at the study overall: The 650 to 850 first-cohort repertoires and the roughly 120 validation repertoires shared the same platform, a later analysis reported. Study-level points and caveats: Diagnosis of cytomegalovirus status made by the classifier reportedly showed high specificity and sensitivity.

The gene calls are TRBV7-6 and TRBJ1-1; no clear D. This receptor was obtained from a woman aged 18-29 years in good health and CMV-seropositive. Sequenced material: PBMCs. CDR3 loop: CASSLAAHPNTEAFF. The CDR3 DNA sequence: TGTGCCAGCAGCTTAGCGGCACACCCAAACACTGAAGCTTTCTTT.